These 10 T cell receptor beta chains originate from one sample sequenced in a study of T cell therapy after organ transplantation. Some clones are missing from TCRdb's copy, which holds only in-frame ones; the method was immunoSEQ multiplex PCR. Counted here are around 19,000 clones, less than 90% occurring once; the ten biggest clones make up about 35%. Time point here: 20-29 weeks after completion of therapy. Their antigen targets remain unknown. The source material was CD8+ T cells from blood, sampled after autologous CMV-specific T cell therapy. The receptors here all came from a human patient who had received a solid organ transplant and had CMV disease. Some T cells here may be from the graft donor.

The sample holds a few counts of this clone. The CDR3 sequence: CASSVGLAGDTGELFF. CDR3 DNA: TGTGCCAGCAGCGTGGGACTAGCGGGGGACACCGGGGAGCTGTTTTTT. The gene calls are TRBV9 and TRBJ2-2; 14 nucleotides agree with TRBD2. The CDR3 contains 16 residues. The germline V gene has CDR1 SGDLS and CDR2 YYNGEE. Germline trimming cut 2 bases from V and 3 bases from J; bases unmatched to any gene: 0.

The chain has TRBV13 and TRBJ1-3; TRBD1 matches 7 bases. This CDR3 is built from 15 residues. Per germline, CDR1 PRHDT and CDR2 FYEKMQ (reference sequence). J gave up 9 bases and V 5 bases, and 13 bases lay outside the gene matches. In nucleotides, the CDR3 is TGTGCCAGCAGCCAACCAACAGGGGACGGGGTCACCATATATTTT. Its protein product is CASSQPTGDGVTIYF.

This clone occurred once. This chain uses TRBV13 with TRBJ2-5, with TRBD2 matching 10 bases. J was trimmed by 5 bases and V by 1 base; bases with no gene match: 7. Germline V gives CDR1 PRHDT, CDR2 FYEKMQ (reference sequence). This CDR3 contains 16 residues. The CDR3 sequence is CASSLAQRGGQETQYF. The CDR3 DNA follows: TGTGCCAGCAGCTTAGCCCAGCGGGGGGGCCAGGAGACCCAGTACTTC.

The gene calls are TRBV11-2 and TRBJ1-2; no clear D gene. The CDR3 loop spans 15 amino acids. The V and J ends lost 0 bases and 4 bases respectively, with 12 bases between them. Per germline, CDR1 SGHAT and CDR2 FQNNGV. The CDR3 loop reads CASSLEASPSYGYTF. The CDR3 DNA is TGTGCCAGCAGCTTAGAGGCGAGCCCTAGCTATGGCTACACCTTC.

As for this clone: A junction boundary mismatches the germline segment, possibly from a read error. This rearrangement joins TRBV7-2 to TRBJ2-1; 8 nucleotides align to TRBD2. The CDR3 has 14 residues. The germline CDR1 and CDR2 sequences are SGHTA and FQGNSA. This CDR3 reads CASSLGGTSGPLLF. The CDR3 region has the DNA TGTGCCAGCAGCTTAGGTGGTACTAGCGGCCCTTTGCTCTTC.

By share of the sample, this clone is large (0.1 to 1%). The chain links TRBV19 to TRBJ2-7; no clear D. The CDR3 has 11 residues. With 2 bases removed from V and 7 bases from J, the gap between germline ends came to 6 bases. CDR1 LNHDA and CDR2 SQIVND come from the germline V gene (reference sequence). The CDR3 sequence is CASSIFGEQYF. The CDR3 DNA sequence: TGTGCCAGTAGTATATTCGGGGAGCAGTACTTC.

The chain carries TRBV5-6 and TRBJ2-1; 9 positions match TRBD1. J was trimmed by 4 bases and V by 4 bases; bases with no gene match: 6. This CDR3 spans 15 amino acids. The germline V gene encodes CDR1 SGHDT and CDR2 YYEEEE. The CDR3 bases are TGTGCCAGCAGCGGGGGACAGGGACCGTACAATGAGCAGTTCTTC. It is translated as CASSGGQGPYNEQFF.

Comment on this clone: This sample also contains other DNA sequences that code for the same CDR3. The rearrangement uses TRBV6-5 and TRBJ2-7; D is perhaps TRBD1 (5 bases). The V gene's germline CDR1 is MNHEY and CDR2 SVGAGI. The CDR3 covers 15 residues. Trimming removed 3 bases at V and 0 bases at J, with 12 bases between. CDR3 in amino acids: CASSYKDTSSYEQYF. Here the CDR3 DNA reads TGTGCCAGCAGTTATAAGGACACCAGCTCCTACGAGCAGTACTTC.

The CDR3 here is CSLRLATYNEQFF. CDR3 bases: TGCAGCCTAAGACTAGCAACCTACAATGAGCAGTTCTTC. The chain is built from TRBV29-1 and TRBJ2-1, with 7 bases aligning to TRBD2. V lost 8 bases to trimming and J lost 2 bases; unmatched junction nucleotides: 6. CDR3 length equals 13 residues. CDR1 and CDR2 from the germline V gene are SQVTM and ANQGSEA.

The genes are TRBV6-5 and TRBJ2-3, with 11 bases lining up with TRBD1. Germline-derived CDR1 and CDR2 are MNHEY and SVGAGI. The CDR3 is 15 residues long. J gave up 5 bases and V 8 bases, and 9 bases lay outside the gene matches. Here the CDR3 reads CASRPGQGAKDTQYF. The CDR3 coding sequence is TGTGCCAGCCGGCCCGGACAGGGGGCGAAAGATACGCAGTATTTT.